Included here is one TCR beta chain sequence, with context. Every participating donor gave one draw, a heparinised blood sample averaging around 100 mL. Isolation of CD4+ naive, central memory, regulatory and stem cell-like memory cells was achieved by sorting via CD45RO/CCR7/CD25/CD127/CD95/CD27. The entirety of the isolated RNA underwent reverse transcription, so expressed TCRB transcripts were sequenced. The data were produced by immunoSEQ multiplex PCR, yet TCRdb's version contains in-frame clones alone and is incomplete. The profile covers 150,000 or so clones, with around a tenth appearing a single time and 0.65% taken by the ten largest. This record belongs to a study of beta chain features in type 1 diabetes. The junction had 17 bases not matched to a gene; V was cut back by 11 bases and J by 9 bases. Germline V gives CDR1 MNHNS, CDR2 SASEGT. The CDR3 sequence is 15 residues long.

This sequence originates from a woman aged 35 to 49 in good health. Sequenced material: central memory CD4+ T cells from blood. The chain has TRBV6-1 and TRBJ2-1; 9 bases line up with TRBD2. CDR3 coding DNA: TGTGCCGCTTCTGGGGGGCTAGCGGGGCAGAGTGAGCAGTTCTTC. Translation: CAASGGLAGQSEQFF.